A selection of T cell receptor beta chains follows, all from one sample in a study of T cell responses to AZD1222 COVID-19 vaccine. Clones were sequenced by immunoSEQ multiplex PCR, and TCRdb holds only the in-frame ones, with some missing. The top ten clones hold roughly 1.9% of a sample with 160,000 or so clones, 90% of them seen once. Here the sequenced sample was peripheral blood, taken on day 0 of AZD1222 vaccination. Receptor source: an adult in good health. The CDR3 runs from the conserved cysteine through the conserved F or W. The order of the fields is V gene, clone size, J gene, D gene, CDR3 protein, CDR3 DNA. The D gene is left open where the match is weak. Part of the rows lack a size; the others show once, few, many or a class for expanded clones.

V gene: TRBV25-1; clone size: few; J gene: TRBJ2-1; D gene: .; CDR3 protein: CASSDYNEQFF; CDR3 DNA: TGTGCCAGCAGTGACTACAATGAGCAGTTCTTC
V gene: TRBV6-5; clone size: .; J gene: TRBJ2-7; D gene: .; CDR3 protein: CASSYLGSAYEQYF; CDR3 DNA: TGTGCCAGCAGTTACTTGGGGTCCGCCTACGAGCAGTACTTC
V gene: TRBV7-2; clone size: .; J gene: TRBJ2-2; D gene: .; CDR3 protein: CASSVDGSNTGELFF; CDR3 DNA: TGTGCCAGCAGCGTAGACGGGAGTAACACCGGGGAGCTGTTTTTT
V gene: TRBV9; clone size: .; J gene: TRBJ1-4; D gene: .; CDR3 protein: CASSVAPSTNEKLFF; CDR3 DNA: TGTGCCAGCAGCGTAGCTCCGTCAACTAATGAAAAACTGTTTTTT
V gene: TRBV6-1; clone size: once; J gene: TRBJ1-5; D gene: TRBD1; CDR3 protein: CASSERRHLTGTIRSNQPQHF; CDR3 DNA: TGTGCCAGCAGTGAAAGACGGCACCTGACAGGGACCATACGTAGCAATCAGCCCCAGCATTTT
V gene: TRBV2; clone size: .; J gene: TRBJ2-3; D gene: .; CDR3 protein: CASRVAGGTSTDTQYF; CDR3 DNA: TGTGCCAGCAGGGTAGCCGGAGGGACTAGCACAGATACGCAGTATTTT
V gene: TRBV7-2; clone size: .; J gene: TRBJ2-7; D gene: TRBD2; CDR3 protein: CASSLGGTSPYEQYF; CDR3 DNA: TGTGCCAGCAGCCTTGGTGGGACTAGCCCTTACGAGCAGTACTTC
V gene: TRBV30; clone size: .; J gene: TRBJ1-5; D gene: TRBD1; CDR3 protein: CAWSRAGGGQPQHF; CDR3 DNA: TGTGCCTGGAGCCGGGCAGGGGGCGGTCAGCCCCAGCATTTT
V gene: TRBV9; clone size: few; J gene: TRBJ2-7; D gene: TRBD1; CDR3 protein: CASSAYPRDSLTYEQYF; CDR3 DNA: TGTGCCAGCAGCGCTTACCCCCGGGACAGCCTCACCTACGAGCAGTACTTC
V gene: TRBV7-9; clone size: .; J gene: TRBJ2-3; D gene: .; CDR3 protein: CASSRTDTQYF; CDR3 DNA: TGTGCCAGCAGCCGCACAGATACGCAGTATTTT
V gene: TRBV4-1; clone size: .; J gene: TRBJ1-5; D gene: .; CDR3 protein: CASSQDPPRQHSNQPQHF; CDR3 DNA: TGCGCCAGCAGCCAAGATCCCCCCCGACAGCATAGCAATCAGCCCCAGCATTTT
V gene: TRBV27; clone size: .; J gene: TRBJ2-1; D gene: TRBD2; CDR3 protein: CASSSLAANEQFF; CDR3 DNA: TGTGCCAGCAGTTCTCTAGCGGCGAATGAGCAGTTCTTC
V gene: TRBV7-2; clone size: .; J gene: TRBJ1-3; D gene: .; CDR3 protein: CASSFSKAGGNTIYF; CDR3 DNA: TGTGCCAGCAGCTTTTCGAAGGCAGGGGGAAACACCATATATTTT
V gene: TRBV15; clone size: .; J gene: TRBJ2-1; D gene: .; CDR3 protein: CATSRGKQGYYNEQFF; CDR3 DNA: TGTGCCACCAGCAGAGGTAAACAGGGTTACTACAATGAGCAGTTCTTC
V gene: TRBV7-2; clone size: .; J gene: TRBJ2-7; D gene: .; CDR3 protein: CASSHPGLSYEQYF; CDR3 DNA: TGTGCCAGCAGCCATCCGGGACTCTCCTACGAGCAGTACTTC
V gene: TRBV28; clone size: .; J gene: TRBJ2-3; D gene: TRBD1; CDR3 protein: CASLRTGQGTDTQYF; CDR3 DNA: TGTGCCAGCCTGAGGACAGGGCAAGGCACAGATACGCAGTATTTT
V gene: TRBV4-1; clone size: .; J gene: TRBJ2-5; D gene: .; CDR3 protein: CASSQDAQGGFQETQYF; CDR3 DNA: TGCGCCAGCAGCCAAGATGCACAGGGAGGGTTCCAAGAGACCCAGTACTTC
V gene: TRBV3-1/TRBV3-2; clone size: .; J gene: TRBJ1-2; D gene: .; CDR3 protein: CASSPQGRSNYGYTF; CDR3 DNA: TGTGCCAGCAGTCCTCAAGGCAGGAGTAACTATGGCTACACCTTC
V gene: TRBV5-1; clone size: .; J gene: TRBJ2-3; D gene: TRBD1; CDR3 protein: CASSLPAGGPDTQYF; CDR3 DNA: TGCGCCAGCAGCTTGCCGGCAGGGGGCCCAGATACGCAGTATTTT
V gene: TRBV5-6; clone size: .; J gene: TRBJ2-5; D gene: TRBD2; CDR3 protein: CASSLGGRGETQYF; CDR3 DNA: TGTGCCAGCAGCTTGGGCGGGAGAGGAGAGACCCAGTACTTC
V gene: TRBV5-4; clone size: .; J gene: TRBJ1-3; D gene: .; CDR3 protein: CASSLPEAGNTIYF; CDR3 DNA: TGTGCCAGCAGCTTGCCAGAAGCGGGGAACACCATATATTTT
V gene: TRBV11-3; clone size: .; J gene: TRBJ1-3; D gene: .; CDR3 protein: CASSLGGGSGNTIYF; CDR3 DNA: TGTGCCAGCAGCTTAGGAGGAGGCTCTGGAAACACCATATATTTT
V gene: TRBV19; clone size: .; J gene: TRBJ2-1; D gene: .; CDR3 protein: CASSIGFGSEQFF; CDR3 DNA: TGTGCCAGTAGTATAGGATTTGGAAGTGAGCAGTTCTTC
V gene: TRBV19; clone size: .; J gene: TRBJ2-2; D gene: .; CDR3 protein: CASNPTGGWTGELFF; CDR3 DNA: TGTGCCAGTAACCCCACGGGCGGTTGGACCGGGGAGCTGTTTTTT
V gene: TRBV28; clone size: .; J gene: TRBJ1-3; D gene: .; CDR3 protein: CASSLIFRAAGNTIYF; CDR3 DNA: TGTGCCAGCAGTTTAATTTTCAGGGCTGCCGGAAACACCATATATTTT
V gene: TRBV18; clone size: .; J gene: TRBJ1-1; D gene: .; CDR3 protein: CASSPPDSSLNTEAFF; CDR3 DNA: TGTGCCAGCTCACCACCGGATTCCAGCTTGAACACTGAAGCTTTCTTT
V gene: TRBV11-2; clone size: .; J gene: TRBJ2-7; D gene: .; CDR3 protein: CASKGRGIYEQYF; CDR3 DNA: TGTGCCAGCAAGGGCAGGGGAATATACGAGCAGTACTTC
V gene: TRBV19; clone size: .; J gene: TRBJ2-7; D gene: .; CDR3 protein: CASSSGASYEQYF; CDR3 DNA: TGTGCCAGTAGTTCGGGGGCCTCCTACGAGCAGTACTTC
V gene: TRBV28; clone size: .; J gene: TRBJ1-1; D gene: .; CDR3 protein: CASSLLHPNTEAFF; CDR3 DNA: TGTGCCAGCAGTTTACTACACCCGAACACTGAAGCTTTCTTT
V gene: TRBV6-5; clone size: .; J gene: TRBJ2-7; D gene: .; CDR3 protein: CASGMPKNPSYEQYF; CDR3 DNA: TGTGCCAGCGGAATGCCGAAGAACCCGTCCTACGAGCAGTACTTC
V gene: TRBV7-9; clone size: .; J gene: TRBJ2-1; D gene: TRBD2; CDR3 protein: CASSLAWASGILEQFF; CDR3 DNA: TGTGCCAGCAGCTTAGCGTGGGCTAGCGGGATTCTTGAGCAGTTCTTC
V gene: TRBV7-9; clone size: once; J gene: TRBJ1-6; D gene: .; CDR3 protein: CASSNVRQGNSPLHF; CDR3 DNA: TGTGCCAGCAGCAATGTCCGCCAGGGTAATTCACCCCTCCACTTT
V gene: TRBV6-5; clone size: once; J gene: TRBJ1-2; D gene: TRBD1; CDR3 protein: CASLRGQGGNYGYTF; CDR3 DNA: TGTGCCAGTTTACGCGGGCAGGGGGGGAACTATGGCTACACCTTC
V gene: TRBV5-6; clone size: .; J gene: TRBJ2-2; D gene: .; CDR3 protein: CASSLSIRLGTGELFF; CDR3 DNA: TGTGCCAGCAGCTTGAGTATCCGCTTAGGGACCGGGGAGCTGTTTTTT
V gene: TRBV10-3; clone size: .; J gene: TRBJ1-6; D gene: .; CDR3 protein: CAIRGGRGSNSPLHF; CDR3 DNA: TGTGCCATCAGGGGGGGCAGGGGAAGTAATTCACCCCTCCACTTT
V gene: TRBV18; clone size: few; J gene: TRBJ2-3; D gene: .; CDR3 protein: CASSPPTDTQYF; CDR3 DNA: TGTGCCAGCTCACCTCCCACAGATACGCAGTATTTT
V gene: TRBV11-2; clone size: .; J gene: TRBJ2-7; D gene: TRBD1; CDR3 protein: CASSPSSGQGSKEQYF; CDR3 DNA: TGTGCCAGCAGCCCCTCATCGGGACAGGGGTCTAAAGAGCAGTACTTC
V gene: TRBV27; clone size: .; J gene: TRBJ1-5; D gene: .; CDR3 protein: CASSSDAQPQHF; CDR3 DNA: TGTGCCAGCAGTTCCGACGCTCAGCCCCAGCATTTT
V gene: TRBV10-1; clone size: .; J gene: TRBJ2-2; D gene: TRBD1; CDR3 protein: CASRGDRVRNTGELFF; CDR3 DNA: TGCGCCAGCAGGGGAGACAGGGTTCGAAACACCGGGGAGCTGTTTTTT
V gene: TRBV27; clone size: .; J gene: TRBJ2-7; D gene: TRBD1; CDR3 protein: CASRRTGGEYEQYF; CDR3 DNA: TGTGCCAGCAGGCGGACAGGGGGCGAATACGAGCAGTACTTC
V gene: TRBV19; clone size: .; J gene: TRBJ1-2; D gene: .; CDR3 protein: CASTKGHPDTNYGYTF; CDR3 DNA: TGTGCCAGTACCAAAGGACACCCAGATACTAACTATGGCTACACCTTC
V gene: TRBV29-1; clone size: .; J gene: TRBJ2-6; D gene: TRBD1; CDR3 protein: CSAGQGSGANVLTF; CDR3 DNA: TGCAGCGCCGGACAGGGGTCGGGGGCCAACGTCCTGACTTTC
V gene: TRBV7-9; clone size: .; J gene: TRBJ1-1; D gene: .; CDR3 protein: CASSLEVGLGTEAFF; CDR3 DNA: TGTGCCAGCAGCTTAGAGGTGGGGTTGGGCACTGAAGCTTTCTTT
V gene: TRBV11-2; clone size: once; J gene: TRBJ2-5; D gene: TRBD2; CDR3 protein: CASSFFVGGETQYF; CDR3 DNA: TGTGCCAGCAGCTTCTTCGTGGGAGGGGAGACCCAGTACTTC
V gene: TRBV7-2; clone size: .; J gene: TRBJ2-3; D gene: TRBD2; CDR3 protein: CASSFLGLAITDTQYF; CDR3 DNA: TGTGCCAGCAGCTTTCTGGGACTAGCGATCACAGATACGCAGTATTTT
V gene: TRBV5-8; clone size: .; J gene: TRBJ2-2; D gene: TRBD2; CDR3 protein: CASSATSGSVGELFF; CDR3 DNA: TGTGCCAGCAGCGCCACTAGCGGGAGTGTCGGGGAGCTGTTTTTT
V gene: TRBV20-1; clone size: .; J gene: TRBJ1-3; D gene: .; CDR3 protein: CSARTGNTIYF; CDR3 DNA: TGCAGTGCTAGAACGGGAAACACCATATATTTT
V gene: TRBV2; clone size: .; J gene: TRBJ2-7; D gene: .; CDR3 protein: CASSGQDYEQYF; CDR3 DNA: TGTGCCAGCAGTGGACAGGACTACGAGCAGTACTTC
V gene: TRBV5-5; clone size: .; J gene: TRBJ1-4; D gene: TRBD1; CDR3 protein: CASSSPDRGSWDEKLFF; CDR3 DNA: TGTGCCAGCAGCTCCCCAGACAGGGGATCTTGGGATGAAAAACTGTTTTTT
V gene: TRBV11-3; clone size: .; J gene: TRBJ2-1; D gene: .; CDR3 protein: CASSLQFDRPRALIEQFF; CDR3 DNA: TGTGCCAGCAGCTTGCAATTCGACAGGCCAAGAGCCTTAATTGAGCAGTTCTTC
V gene: TRBV2; clone size: .; J gene: TRBJ2-2; D gene: .; CDR3 protein: CASSNWAGELFF; CDR3 DNA: TGTGCCAGCAGTAACTGGGCCGGGGAGCTGTTTTTT
V gene: TRBV28; clone size: .; J gene: TRBJ1-1; D gene: .; CDR3 protein: CASSLPDTEAFF; CDR3 DNA: TGTGCCAGCAGTTTGCCGGACACTGAAGCTTTCTTT
V gene: TRBV19; clone size: .; J gene: TRBJ1-5; D gene: .; CDR3 protein: CASSIRFLGGRVNQPQHF; CDR3 DNA: TGTGCCAGTAGTATACGATTCCTAGGAGGGCGAGTCAATCAGCCCCAGCATTTT
V gene: TRBV30; clone size: .; J gene: TRBJ2-7; D gene: .; CDR3 protein: CAWSVTISYEQYF; CDR3 DNA: TGTGCCTGGAGTGTAACGATCTCCTACGAGCAGTACTTC